The TCR beta chain described here comes from a study of early T cells in non-severe SARS-CoV-2 infection. Using its own MiXCR run on the 5' RACE reads, TCRdb lists one record per CDR3 protein. The sample comprises tens of thousands of distinct CDR3 sequences, roughly 13% of which are singletons, and around 1.5% rests with the top ten. This clonotype was detected a few times. V dropped 5 bases and J dropped 0 bases, with 13 bases sitting between them. Germline CDR1 reads SGHTA; CDR2 reads FQGNSA. The CDR3 contains 15 residues. Sequencing was done on a sample of whole blood. This sequence joins TRBV7-2 and TRBJ1-1; D call uncertain. The origin of this receptor is an adult who was a healthcare worker with PCR-confirmed SARS-CoV-2 infection or an uninfected control (not recorded which). The CDR3 sequence: CASSPELFMNTEAFF. The CDR3, as DNA: TGTGCCAGCAGCCCGGAGCTATTCATGAACACTGAAGCTTTCTTT.